This passage covers 29 T cell receptor beta chains from one sample sequenced in a study of CD8+ T cells in alopecia areata. It was cDNA, reverse transcribed from extracted RNA, that served as the sequencing template. Sequencing was performed with immunoSEQ multiplex PCR; in TCRdb, only in-frame clones are kept and a portion is missing. The sample includes about 150,000 clones, 80% to 90% of them seen just once. Sequences were derived from CD8+ T cells sorted from blood, sampled at week 0. Receptors were obtained from a human donor with alopecia areata.

As regards this clone: The junction shows a germline mismatch at one end, possibly a read error. The CDR3 spells CTSSLAGQYEQYF. The CDR3 DNA follows: TGTACCAGCAGCTTAGCGGGGCAGTACGAGCAGTACTTC. The chain uses TRBV7-8 and TRBJ2-7; 8 bases map to TRBD2. The length of the CDR3 is 13 residues. The germline V gene encodes CDR1 SGHVS and CDR2 FQNEAQ.

CDR3 nucleotide sequence: TGTGCCACCAGCAGAGAATCTGTTAGTTCGTGGGATGAGCAGTTCTTC. It codes for CATSRESVSSWDEQFF. The rearrangement links TRBV15 to TRBJ2-1, with D unclear. The germline CDR1 and CDR2 sequences are LNHNV and YYDKDF (reference sequence). This CDR3 contains 16 residues. Trimming shortened V by 0 bases and J by 8 bases, and 17 bases separated the two germline ends.

The CDR3 bases are TGTGCCAGCAGCCTCAGCAGGGGCTTCACAGATACGCAGTATTTT. Encoded protein: CASSLSRGFTDTQYF. The genes are TRBV9 and TRBJ2-3; D might be TRBD1 (6 bases). Germline loops: CDR1 SGDLS, CDR2 YYNGEE. The CDR3 has 15 amino acids. The V end lost 4 bases, the J end lost 2 bases, and 14 bases lay between the germline ends.

This chain links TRBV19 with TRBJ2-3; D unresolved. The germline V and J ends were trimmed by 5 bases and 4 bases, with 7 bases remaining between them. CDR3 size: 12 residues. Germline V gene sequence: CDR1 LNHDA, CDR2 SQIVND (reference sequence). CDR3 residues: CASSHLADTQYF. The CDR3 DNA is TGTGCCAGTAGTCACCTAGCAGATACGCAGTATTTT.

In regard to this clone: A junction boundary mismatches the germline segment, possibly from a read error. This chain uses TRBV29-1 with TRBJ2-5, with D perhaps matching TRBD2 (5 bases). The germline V gene has CDR1 SQVTM and CDR2 ANQGSEA. This CDR3 contains 14 residues. CDR3 sequence: CSAEKAGVQETQYF. The CDR3 DNA follows: TGCAGCGCTGAAAAGGCCGGGGTACAGGAGACCCAGTACTTC.

The chain uses TRBV21-1 and TRBJ2-6. TRBV21-1 is listed as a pseudogene. The CDR3 runs to 18 residues. The CDR3 region has the DNA TGTGCCAGCAGCAAAGGGGAGGGGGCGAGCTCTGGGGCCAACGTCCTGACTTTC. It encodes CASSKGEGASSGANVLTF.

The rearrangement links TRBV6-1 to TRBJ1-1, with unresolved D. The CDR3 is 15 residues long. Trimming took off 0 bases at V and 4 bases at J, with 12 bases between the two ends. CDR1 MNHNS and CDR2 SASEGT come from the germline V gene. The CDR3 spells CASSEAPISGTEAFF. The CDR3 DNA reads as TGTGCCAGCAGTGAAGCTCCGATATCGGGCACTGAAGCTTTCTTT.

This sequence joins TRBV7-9 and TRBJ2-1; D is perhaps TRBD2 (6 bases). The length of the CDR3 is 12 residues. Germline V gives CDR1 SEHNR, CDR2 FQNEAQ (reference sequence). With 8 bases removed from V and 10 bases from J, the gap between germline ends came to 15 bases. CDR3 in amino acids: CASGGWSGEQFF. As DNA, the CDR3 is TGTGCCAGCGGAGGGTGGTCAGGGGAGCAGTTCTTC. Based on the CDR3 plus reference TRBV7-9 and TRBJ2-1, the full variable domain is DTGVSQNPRHKITKRGQNVTFRCDPISEHNRLYWYRQTLGQGPEFLTYFQNEAQLEKSRLLSDRFSAERPKGSFSTLEIQRTEQGDSAMYLCASGGWSGEQFFGPGTRLTVL.

With regard to this clone: The junction departs from the called germline gene at one end, perhaps through a read error. The V call is TRBV6-1, the J call TRBJ1-1; 8 positions agree with TRBD1. This CDR3 contains 14 residues. CDR1 is MNHNS, CDR2 SASEGT, per germline. CDR3 residues: CASREGQGNTEAFF. CDR3 nucleotide sequence: TGTGCCAGCAGAGAAGGACAGGGGAACACTGAAGCTTTCTTT.

V is TRBV30 and J is TRBJ2-3; 10 bases align to TRBD1. Trimming removed 0 bases from V and 3 bases from J; junction bases left unmatched: 3. The CDR3 extends over 15 amino acids. Germline CDR1 and CDR2: GTSNPN and SVGIG (reference sequence). This CDR3 reads CAWSVGTGVTDTQYF. The CDR3 DNA sequence: TGTGCCTGGAGTGTGGGGACAGGGGTTACAGATACGCAGTATTTT.

The V and J genes are TRBV10-2 and TRBJ2-7; D may be TRBD2 (6 bases). Trimming took off 6 bases at V and 3 bases at J, with 15 bases between the two ends. The CDR3 has 14 residues. Germline CDR1 reads WSHSY; CDR2 reads SAAADI. The CDR3 nucleotides are TGCGCCAGCAGGAGGGCGGCGGGGTACTACGAGCAGTACTTC. This gives the protein CASRRAAGYYEQYF.

The rearrangement joins TRBV4-2 to TRBJ1-1, with TRBD1 matching over 7 bases. The CDR3 has 15 amino acids. Trimming cost V 2 bases and J 10 bases; bases outside gene matches: 13. The germline gives CDR1 LGHNA, CDR2 YNFKEQ. This CDR3 reads CASSQNDRDMGLAFF. Written as DNA, the CDR3 is TGTGCCAGCAGCCAAAACGACAGGGACATGGGCCTAGCTTTCTTT.

V and J are TRBV6-5 and TRBJ1-6, with D possibly being TRBD1 (6 bases). V lost 6 bases, J lost 6 bases, and 15 bases lay in between. CDR3 length: 15 residues. From germline, CDR1 is MNHEY and CDR2 SVGAGI. Written as DNA, the CDR3 is TGTGCCAGCAGCCCGACAGGTCTTTCTAATTCACCCCTCCACTTT. Translating gives CASSPTGLSNSPLHF.

The count of this clone is one. Other DNA variants within this sample encode the same CDR3. CDR3 in DNA: TGCAGCGTGGAGGGGGTCCCCCCTTCAATCTACAATGAGCAGTTCTTC. The encoded protein is CSVEGVPPSIYNEQFF. The chain carries TRBV29-1 and TRBJ2-1; D could derive from TRBD1 or TRBD2 (6 bases each). Trimming removed 6 bases from V and 3 bases from J, with 21 bases in between. Germline lookup yields CDR1 SQVTM and CDR2 ANQGSEA. The length of the CDR3 is 16 residues.

This sequence joins TRBV6-5 and TRBJ2-3; D unclear. This CDR3 is built from 12 residues. Trimming took 0 bases from V and 6 from J, leaving 4 bases between them. The germline V gene has CDR1 MNHEY and CDR2 SVGAGI. In nucleotides, the CDR3 is TGTGCCAGCAGTTACTCGAGGGATACGCAGTATTTT. The encoded protein is CASSYSRDTQYF.

The chain couples TRBV6-4 to TRBJ2-7; the D gene is possibly TRBD1 (8 bases). CDR1 and CDR2 from the germline V gene are MRHNA and SNTAGT. The ends were cut back, 5 bases at V and 6 bases at J, with 14 bases in the middle. The CDR3 runs to 13 residues. The CDR3 here is CASSSTGEGEQYF. DNA for the CDR3: TGTGCCAGCAGTTCGACAGGGGAGGGCGAGCAGTACTTC.

In this sample, this clone turned up a few times. The chain has TRBV29-1 and TRBJ2-7, with TRBD1 matching 8 bases. Germline lookup yields CDR1 SQVTM and CDR2 ANQGSEA. The CDR3 contains 13 residues. The junction had 7 bases not matched to a gene; V was cut back by 3 bases and J by 6 bases. The CDR3 DNA reads TGCAGCGTTGACCCCGGACAGGGTGGCGAGCAGTACTTC. Translating gives CSVDPGQGGEQYF.

CDR3 sequence reads: CASSIQDTATNEKLFF. The CDR3 DNA reads TGTGCCAGTAGTATCCAAGACACCGCAACTAATGAAAAACTGTTTTTT. V is TRBV19 and J is TRBJ1-4; the D is unclear. This CDR3 region has 16 residues. Germline values: CDR1 LNHDA, CDR2 SQIVND (reference sequence). Trimming stripped 3 bases from V and 0 bases from J, with 11 bases between.

This clone occurred once. This sequence joins TRBV29-1 and TRBJ2-5; 9 nucleotides align to TRBD1. V shed 7 bases and J 5 bases; nucleotides not matched to a gene: 5. Germline CDR1 reads SQVTM; CDR2 reads ANQGSEA. The CDR3 covers 12 residues. The CDR3 DNA reads TGCAGCGCTGACAGGGGGTTTGAGACCCAGTACTTC. Translating it yields CSADRGFETQYF.

A few counts support this clone. The rearrangement links TRBV30 to TRBJ2-1, with TRBD2 identical over 10 bases. Germline loops: CDR1 GTSNPN, CDR2 SVGIG (reference sequence). V was pared by 2 bases and J by 12 bases, with 7 bases of the junction left unmatched. The CDR3 length is 13 residues. CDR3: CAWSPPTSGRQFF. In DNA form, the CDR3 reads TGTGCCTGGAGTCCCCCGACTAGCGGGCGGCAGTTCTTC.

The rearrangement joins TRBV11-2 to TRBJ2-7, with D tentatively TRBD2 (6 bases). Germline loops: CDR1 SGHAT, CDR2 FQNNGV. This CDR3 spans 13 amino acids. V gave up 1 base and J gave up 6 bases, with 10 bases separating them. CDR3 amino acids: CASSLVGGREQYF. CDR3 in DNA: TGTGCCAGCAGCTTAGTAGGAGGGCGCGAGCAGTACTTC. The variable domain in full, with the rest retrieved from reference TRBV11-2 and TRBJ2-7, is EAGVAQSPRYKIIEKRQSVAFWCNPISGHATLYWYQQILGQGPKLLIQFQNNGVVDDSQLPKDRFSAERLKGVDSTLKIQPAKLEDSAVYLCASSLVGGREQYFGPGTRLTVT.

The rearrangement uses TRBV29-1 and TRBJ2-7; D gene uncertain. Trimming cost V 3 bases and J 0 bases, with 9 bases left between them. The CDR3 consists of 13 residues. CDR1 and CDR2 (germline): SQVTM, ANQGSEA. The CDR3 protein is CSVEQESSYEQYF. The CDR3 DNA sequence: TGCAGCGTTGAGCAGGAGAGCTCCTACGAGCAGTACTTC.

The chain uses TRBV2 and TRBJ2-7; D is ambiguous. The CDR3 is 11 residues long. Per germline, CDR1 SNHLY and CDR2 FYNNEI. Trimming took off 8 bases at V and 6 bases at J, with 11 bases between the two ends. CDR3 residues: CASWIGLEQYF. The CDR3 nucleotides read TGTGCCAGCTGGATAGGCCTCGAGCAGTACTTC.

This clone was seen only a few times. The rearrangement uses TRBV2 and TRBJ1-2; D not certain. The CDR3 length is 13 residues. V was clipped by 3 bases and J by 6 bases, with 11 bases between them. CDR1 is SNHLY, CDR2 FYNNEI, per germline. The CDR3 reads CASSEEPPDGYTF. The CDR3 DNA reads as TGTGCCAGCAGTGAGGAGCCTCCCGATGGCTACACCTTC.

V gene TRBV2 combines with J gene TRBJ2-7; 10 nucleotides align to TRBD2. Germline-derived CDR1 and CDR2 are SNHLY and FYNNEI. This CDR3 is built from 15 residues. The V gene end was trimmed by 6 bases and the J gene end by 0 bases; junction bases not matched to a gene: 5. The CDR3 region has the DNA TGTGCCAGCAGAGATGGACTAGCGGCCTCCTACGAGCAGTACTTC. Translation gives CASRDGLAASYEQYF.

The rearrangement joins TRBV5-1 to TRBJ1-1; perhaps TRBD1 as D (5 bases). Trimming shortened V by 5 bases and J by 4 bases, and 12 bases separated the two germline ends. CDR1 and CDR2 from the germline V gene are SGHRS and YFSETQ. The CDR3 has 13 amino acids. CDR3 amino acids: CASRPGGSTEAFF. CDR3 nucleotides: TGCGCCAGCAGACCGGGGGGGAGCACTGAAGCTTTCTTT.

V and J are TRBV27 and TRBJ2-3; D assignment may be TRBD1 or TRBD2 (5 bases each). Trimming removed 5 bases from V and 2 bases from J, with 23 bases in between. There are 18 residues in the CDR3. Germline V CDR1 and CDR2: MNHEY, SMNVEV (reference sequence). CDR3 amino acids: CASSPLDLRDAATDTQYF. CDR3 DNA: TGTGCCAGCAGTCCACTCGACCTCCGGGACGCTGCCACAGATACGCAGTATTTT.

The gene calls are TRBV2 and TRBJ2-7, with 8 bases lining up with TRBD1. Germline-derived CDR1 and CDR2 are SNHLY and FYNNEI. There are 14 residues in the CDR3. V lost 3 bases to trimming and J lost 4 bases; unmatched junction nucleotides: 5. For the CDR3, the DNA is TGTGCCAGCAGTGAGGGGACAGGTCCGTACGAGCAGTACTTC. Translation: CASSEGTGPYEQYF.

The chain is built from TRBV9 and TRBJ1-2; 9 nucleotides match TRBD1. This CDR3 spans 16 amino acids. Germline CDR1 is SGDLS and CDR2 is YYNGEE. V lost 6 bases to trimming and J lost 6 bases; unmatched junction nucleotides: 15. This chain's CDR3 is CASNEGGTGSRDGYTF. As DNA, the CDR3 is TGTGCCAGCAACGAAGGGGGGACAGGGAGCCGAGATGGCTACACCTTC.